This T cell receptor beta chain was recovered during a study of blood T cell repertoires in COVID-19 (dated by TCRdb to about 2020). Background on the whole study: Collaborator samples came from the United States, Italy and Spain and covered acute and convalescent phases of COVID-19. HLA class I and class II types, where available, came from metadata supplied by the sample provider rather than from assay-based typing. A de-identified subject ID, COVID-19 status, age in years and sex were almost always included in the sample metadata. Samples came from the ongoing ImmuneRACE study (first 160 participants) plus 1,254 subjects from 6 global collaborators. Subjects who had been exposed to COVID-19, were actively infected with it, or had recovered from it provided the deeply sampled blood TCRbeta repertoires that made up the dataset. The repertoires were released in a freely available public database meant as a resource for research on the immune response to SARS-CoV-2. The prospective study material was composed of cDNA or gDNA derived from T cells, B-cell-depleted T cells, or PBMCs. On the study overall, not on this receptor specifically: The quantity of clinical and demographic metadata differed by source and by participant and was supplied without curation.

The CDR1 and CDR2 encoded by the germline V gene (reference sequence) are WNHNN and SYGVQD. The CDR3 covers 13 residues, taking in both the cysteine and the phenylalanine. The only DNA kept is the CDR3, 39 bases in frame from the first base. Relative to germline, V is 5 bases shorter and J is 5 bases shorter, with 13 bases between their ends. The collaborating institutions used their own protocols to collect whole blood in K2EDTA tubes. For TCRbeta analysis, collaborators shipped samples in one of three forms: frozen whole blood, isolated PBMCs, or DNA extracted from either of those sample types. TCRbeta CDR3 regions were amplified from genomic DNA by means of the immunoSEQ Assay, a bias-controlled multiplex PCR. As for how the authors treated the data: Within the assay, amplification of reference gene primers was used to estimate how many nucleated cells each sample contained. Sequence reads were collapsed and filtered to measure the absolute abundance of every unique TCRbeta CDR3 rearrangement. Productive Simpson clonality was computed per sample as the square root of Simpson's diversity index over productive rearrangements. This immuneACCESS table, as held by TCRdb, lists in-frame sequences with V and J called but not all clones. Of the missing ones, under half trace to an unresolved V gene in checked studies; the others have no known cause. For V, J and clone size, that table is used; D and trimming come from the DNA. The sample contains about 160,000 clones, over 75% of them found a single time. The ten largest account for about a tenth of the sample.

This clone appeared many times. The specificity of this receptor is unknown. The record has no base qualities; no much larger clone is one base away. The chain employs TRBV10-1 and TRBJ2-7, and perhaps TRBD1 as D gene, on 6 matching bases. Sequenced: peripheral blood. The source of this sequence is a human donor in a cohort sampled during active COVID-19. The DNA sequence is as follows: TGCGCCAGCAGTTCACAGGGATGGGACGAGCAGTACTTC. It translates as CASSSQGWDEQYF.